This T cell receptor (beta chain) was obtained from a study of blood T cell repertoires in COVID-19. Clones were read by immunoSEQ multiplex PCR, and TCRdb kept only the in-frame ones, dropping some. The profile shows approximately 260,000 clones, roughly nine tenths of them singletons. The receptor comes from a man aged 55 to 70 who had recovered from COVID-19. The sequenced sample was peripheral blood.

The chain's CDR3 is CASSSRTGATQETQYF. The DNA for the CDR3 is TGTGCCAGCAGCTCCCGAACAGGGGCTACACAAGAGACCCAGTACTTC. The chain has TRBV9 and TRBJ2-5, with 7 positions matching TRBD1. The junction had 11 bases not matched to a gene; V was cut back by 4 bases and J by 2 bases. The CDR3 contains 16 residues. Germline assignment: CDR1 SGDLS and CDR2 YYNGEE.